This T cell receptor (beta chain) was observed in a study of post-analysis software for immune sequencing data. Across the whole study: Clinical courses comprised relapsing-remitting, secondary progressive and progressive-relapsing multiple sclerosis.

The CDR3 runs to 14 residues. CDR1 ENHRY and CDR2 SYGVKD come from the germline V gene. V dropped 6 bases and J dropped 7 bases, with 16 bases sitting between them. Tagging with unique molecular identifiers was a feature of the TCR beta cDNA libraries. The authors obtained 540,000 or so cDNA molecules from roughly 1 to 10 million T cells. MiXCR, applied by TCRdb to the PCR reads, yields one record per CDR3 protein. The top ten clones hold about 1.8% of a sample with 500,000 to 600,000 distinct CDR3 sequences, about 40% of them seen once. Study-wide results and caveats: Normalized Chao1 diversity in multiple sclerosis patients fell significantly below that of controls. Comparison of patients with controls showed five TRBV segments more frequent in patients, TRBV5-6, TRBV5-1 and TRBV20-1 among them. Batch-mates among the samples co-clustered strongly by F measure.

Notes on this clonotype: Its antigen remains unidentified.

Specimen: blood. The receptor comes from a girl aged 5 to 17 with multiple sclerosis. V and J are TRBV10-3 and TRBJ1-5, with D possibly being TRBD1 (6 bases). The CDR3: CAISPKGGGQPQHF. The CDR3 DNA is TGTGCCATCAGCCCCAAGGGAGGGGGGCAGCCCCAGCATTTT.